This section outlines one T cell receptor beta chain sequence together with its context. The antigen is unknown. This sample is part of a study of radiotherapy plus CTLA-4 blockade in lung cancer. Study observations and caveats: There was expansion of tumor-derived TCR clones in blood after radiotherapy plus ipilimumab.

Assay: immunoSEQ multiplex PCR; the TCRdb copy retains only in-frame clones and omits some. The table includes about 120,000 clones, roughly 80% detected once. This receptor was identified in a human donor with non-small cell lung cancer who had a partial response to radiotherapy plus ipilimumab. The sequences come from peripheral blood, collected from a patient treated with radiotherapy plus ipilimumab.

CDR3 amino acids: CASSPTAGGSYNEQFF. Here the CDR3 DNA reads TGTGCCAGCTCACCAACGGCGGGAGGCTCCTACAATGAGCAGTTCTTC. V is TRBV18 and J is TRBJ2-1; 8 bases align to TRBD2. Germline CDR1 KGHSH, CDR2 LQKENI. Trimming removed 2 bases from V and 0 bases from J; junction bases left unmatched: 3. The CDR3 contains 16 residues. The whole variable domain, remainder taken from reference TRBV18 and TRBJ2-1, is NAGVMQNPRHLVRRRGQEARLRCSPMKGHSHVYWYRQLPEEGLKFMVYLQKENIIDESGMPKERFSAEFPKEGPSILRIQQVVRGDSAAYFCASSPTAGGSYNEQFFGPGTRLTVL.